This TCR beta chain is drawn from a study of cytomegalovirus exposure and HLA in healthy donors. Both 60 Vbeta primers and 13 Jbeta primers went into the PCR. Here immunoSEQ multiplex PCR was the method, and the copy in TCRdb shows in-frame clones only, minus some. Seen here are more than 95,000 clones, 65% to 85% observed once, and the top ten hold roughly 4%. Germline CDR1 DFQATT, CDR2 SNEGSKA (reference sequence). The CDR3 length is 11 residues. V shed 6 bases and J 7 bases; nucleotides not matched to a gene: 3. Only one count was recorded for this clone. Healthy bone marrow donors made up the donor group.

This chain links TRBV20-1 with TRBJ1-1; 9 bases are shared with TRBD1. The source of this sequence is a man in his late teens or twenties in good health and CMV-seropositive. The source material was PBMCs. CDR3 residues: CSARDRDEAFF. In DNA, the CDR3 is TGCAGTGCCCGGGACAGGGATGAAGCTTTCTTT.